This T cell receptor beta chain was recorded in a study of blood T cells in healthy people across ages. Study overall: Template switching picked up about one barcoded beta molecule for each two T cells. General observations from the study: Those diversity estimates obtained from one million T cells were thought to be underestimates.

The CDR3 has 14 residues. V was cut by 3 bases and J by 3 bases, with 12 bases left in between. The second PCR ran roughly 7 to 11 cycles with a sample-barcoded 5' primer and J-beta primers. Tagging of each cDNA molecule was performed by a template-switch adaptor with 12 random nucleotides. TCRdb reprocessed the 5' RACE reads with MiXCR, giving one entry per CDR3 protein. This table holds 1,100,000 or so distinct CDR3 sequences, 40% to 55% found once. For every donor, a draw yielded about 10 milliliters of peripheral blood. With respect to this clonotype: Its antigen is currently unknown.

The specimen sequenced was blood. This receptor was obtained from a woman aged 60-75 years in good health. The J gene is TRBJ2-7, the V gene TRBV12-3 or TRBV12-4; no clear D. The CDR3 protein is CASSFTGRIYEQYF. The DNA for the CDR3 is TGTGCCAGCAGTTTTACGGGCAGGATCTACGAGCAGTACTTC.